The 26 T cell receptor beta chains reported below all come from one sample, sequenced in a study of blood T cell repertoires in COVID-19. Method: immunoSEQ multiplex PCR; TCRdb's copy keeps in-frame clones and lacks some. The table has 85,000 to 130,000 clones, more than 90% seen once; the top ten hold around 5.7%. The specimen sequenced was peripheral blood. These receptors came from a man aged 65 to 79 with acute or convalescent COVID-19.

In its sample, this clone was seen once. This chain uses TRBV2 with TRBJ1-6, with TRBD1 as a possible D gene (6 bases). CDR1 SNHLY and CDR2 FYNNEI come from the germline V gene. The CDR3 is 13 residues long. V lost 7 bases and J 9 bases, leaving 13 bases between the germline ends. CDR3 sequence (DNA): TGTGCCAGCATCCGGGGGGCAGGTTCACCCCTCCACTTT. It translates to CASIRGAGSPLHF. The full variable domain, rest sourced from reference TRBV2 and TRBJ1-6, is EPEVTQTPSHQVTQMGQEVILRCVPISNHLYFYWYRQILGQKVEFLVSFYNNEISEKSEIFDDQFSVERPDGSNFTLKIRSTKLEDSAMYFCASIRGAGSPLHFGNGTRLTVT.

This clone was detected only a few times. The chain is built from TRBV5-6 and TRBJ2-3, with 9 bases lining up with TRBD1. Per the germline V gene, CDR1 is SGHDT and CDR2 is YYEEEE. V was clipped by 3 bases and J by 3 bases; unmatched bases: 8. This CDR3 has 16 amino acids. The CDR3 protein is CASSSFRDRVTDTQYF. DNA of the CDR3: TGTGCCAGCAGCTCTTTCCGGGACAGGGTAACAGATACGCAGTATTTT.

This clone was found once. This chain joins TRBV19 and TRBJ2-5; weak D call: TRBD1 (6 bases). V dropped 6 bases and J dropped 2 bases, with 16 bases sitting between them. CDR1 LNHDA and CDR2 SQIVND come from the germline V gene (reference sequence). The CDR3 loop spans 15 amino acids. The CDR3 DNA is TGTGCCAGTAGCGATAACAGGGTTCGGCAAGAGACCCAGTACTTC. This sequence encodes CASSDNRVRQETQYF.

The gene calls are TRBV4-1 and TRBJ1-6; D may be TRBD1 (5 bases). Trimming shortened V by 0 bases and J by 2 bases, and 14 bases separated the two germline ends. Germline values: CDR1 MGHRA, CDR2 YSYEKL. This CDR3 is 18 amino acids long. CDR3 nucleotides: TGCGCCAGCAGCCAAGATCTGGGTCTGGGGCCCTATAATTCACCCCTCCACTTT. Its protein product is CASSQDLGLGPYNSPLHF.

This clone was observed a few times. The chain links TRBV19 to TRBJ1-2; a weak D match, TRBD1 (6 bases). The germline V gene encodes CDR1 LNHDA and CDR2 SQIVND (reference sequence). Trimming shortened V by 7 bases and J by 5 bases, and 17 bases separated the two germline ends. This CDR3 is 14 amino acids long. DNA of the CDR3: TGTGCCAGTACCTATGGGCGGGGGGCTTATGGCTACACCTTC. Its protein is CASTYGRGAYGYTF. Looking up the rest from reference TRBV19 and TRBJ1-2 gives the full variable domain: DGGITQSPKYLFRKEGQNVTLSCEQNLNHDAMYWYRQDPGQGLRLIYYSQIVNDFQKGDIAEGYSVSREKKESFPLTVTSAQKNPTAFYLCASTYGRGAYGYTFGSGTRLTVV.

Here the CDR3 DNA reads TGCGCCAGCAGCTTGTCAGGGTTCTCCTACAATGAGCAGTTCTTC. Amino acid sequence: CASSLSGFSYNEQFF. The chain has TRBV5-1 and TRBJ2-1; the D gene is possibly TRBD1 (5 bases). This CDR3 has 15 amino acids. V was cut by 1 base and J by 0 bases, with 8 bases left in between. CDR1 is SGHRS, CDR2 YFSETQ, per germline. Combining the CDR3 with reference TRBV5-1 and TRBJ2-1 gives the whole variable domain KAGVTQTPRYLIKTRGQQVTLSCSPISGHRSVSWYQQTPGQGLQFLFEYFSETQRNKGNFPGRFSGRQFSNSRSEMNVSTLELGDSALYLCASSLSGFSYNEQFFGPGTRLTVL.

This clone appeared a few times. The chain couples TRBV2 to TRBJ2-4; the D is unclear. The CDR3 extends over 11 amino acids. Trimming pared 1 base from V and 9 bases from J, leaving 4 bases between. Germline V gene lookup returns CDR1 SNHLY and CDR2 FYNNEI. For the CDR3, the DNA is TGTGCCAGCAGTGAAGGGCCCATTCAGTACTTC. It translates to CASSEGPIQYF.

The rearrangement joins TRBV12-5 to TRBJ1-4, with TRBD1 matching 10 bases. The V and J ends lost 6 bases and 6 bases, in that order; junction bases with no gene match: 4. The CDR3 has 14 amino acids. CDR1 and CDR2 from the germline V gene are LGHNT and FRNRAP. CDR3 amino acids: CASGAGTGDEKLFF. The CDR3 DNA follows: TGTGCTAGTGGCGCCGGGACAGGGGATGAAAAACTGTTTTTT.

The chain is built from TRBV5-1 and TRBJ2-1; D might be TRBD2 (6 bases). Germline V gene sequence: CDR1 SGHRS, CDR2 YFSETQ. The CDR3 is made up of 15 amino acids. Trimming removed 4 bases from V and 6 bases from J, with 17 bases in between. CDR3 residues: CASSRGVVRGNEQFF. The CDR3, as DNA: TGCGCCAGCAGCCGAGGTGTGGTGCGGGGCAATGAGCAGTTCTTC.

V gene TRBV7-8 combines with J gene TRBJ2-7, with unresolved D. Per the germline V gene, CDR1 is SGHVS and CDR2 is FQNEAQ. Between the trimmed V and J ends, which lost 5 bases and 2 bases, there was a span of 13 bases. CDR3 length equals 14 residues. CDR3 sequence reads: CASSQAAATYEQYF. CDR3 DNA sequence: TGTGCCAGCAGCCAGGCGGCAGCCACCTACGAGCAGTACTTC.

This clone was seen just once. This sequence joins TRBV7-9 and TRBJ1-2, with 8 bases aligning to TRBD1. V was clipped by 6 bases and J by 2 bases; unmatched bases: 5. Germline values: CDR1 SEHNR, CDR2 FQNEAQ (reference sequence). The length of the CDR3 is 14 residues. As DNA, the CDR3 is TGTGCCAGCAGTCCCAGGGGGCCGAACTATGGCTACACCTTC. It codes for CASSPRGPNYGYTF.

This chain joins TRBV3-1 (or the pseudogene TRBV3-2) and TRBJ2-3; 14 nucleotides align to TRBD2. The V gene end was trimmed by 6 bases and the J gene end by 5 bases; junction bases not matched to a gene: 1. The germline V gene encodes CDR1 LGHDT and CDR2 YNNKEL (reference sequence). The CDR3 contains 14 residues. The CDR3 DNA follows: TGTGCCAGCAGGACTAGCGGGGGGGGAGATACGCAGTATTTT. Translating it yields CASRTSGGGDTQYF.

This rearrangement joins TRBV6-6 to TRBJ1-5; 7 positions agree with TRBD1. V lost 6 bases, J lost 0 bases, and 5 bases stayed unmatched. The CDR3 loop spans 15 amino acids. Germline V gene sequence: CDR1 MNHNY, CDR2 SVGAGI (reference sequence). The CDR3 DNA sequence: TGTGCCAGCAGCTTAGCAGGGGGTAGCAATCAGCCCCAGCATTTT. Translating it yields CASSLAGGSNQPQHF.

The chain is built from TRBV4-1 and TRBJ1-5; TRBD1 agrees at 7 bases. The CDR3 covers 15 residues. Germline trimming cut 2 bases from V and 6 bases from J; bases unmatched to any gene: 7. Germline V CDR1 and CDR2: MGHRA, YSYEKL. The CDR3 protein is CASSQTRQGGQPQHF. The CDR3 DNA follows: TGCGCCAGCAGCCAAACCCGACAGGGCGGTCAGCCCCAGCATTTT.

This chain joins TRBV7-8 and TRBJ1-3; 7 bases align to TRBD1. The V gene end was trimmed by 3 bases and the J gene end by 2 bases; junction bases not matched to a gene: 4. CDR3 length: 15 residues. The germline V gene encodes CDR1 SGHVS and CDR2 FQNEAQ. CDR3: CASSFTGAPGNTIYF. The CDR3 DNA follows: TGTGCCAGCAGCTTTACAGGGGCTCCTGGAAACACCATATATTTT.

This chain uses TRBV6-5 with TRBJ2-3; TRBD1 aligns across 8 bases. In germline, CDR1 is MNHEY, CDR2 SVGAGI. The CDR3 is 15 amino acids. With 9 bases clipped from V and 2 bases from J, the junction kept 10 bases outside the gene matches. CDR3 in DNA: TGTGCCAGTCGTGAGACAGGGGTTAACACAGATACGCAGTATTTT. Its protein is CASRETGVNTDTQYF.

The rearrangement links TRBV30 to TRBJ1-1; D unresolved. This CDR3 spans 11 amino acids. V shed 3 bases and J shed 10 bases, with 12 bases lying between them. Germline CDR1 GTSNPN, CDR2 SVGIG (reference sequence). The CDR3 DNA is TGTGCCTGGAGGCGCCCCAAGAGAGCTTTCTTT. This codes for CAWRRPKRAFF.

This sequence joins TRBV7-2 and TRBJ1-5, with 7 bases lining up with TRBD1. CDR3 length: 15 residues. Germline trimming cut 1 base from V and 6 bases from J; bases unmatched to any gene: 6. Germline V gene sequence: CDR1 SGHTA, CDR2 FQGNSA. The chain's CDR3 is CASSLEQGRSQPQHF. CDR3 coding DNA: TGTGCCAGCAGCTTAGAACAGGGGAGGAGTCAGCCCCAGCATTTT. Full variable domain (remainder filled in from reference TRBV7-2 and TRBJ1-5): GAGVSQSPSNKVTEKGKDVELRCDPISGHTALYWYRQSLGQGLEFLIYFQGNSAPDKSGLPSDRFSAERTGGSVSTLTIQRTQQEDSAVYLCASSLEQGRSQPQHFGDGTRLSIL.

DNA for the CDR3: TGTGCCAGCAGCCCCCGACTAGCGTCTCAAGAGACCCAGTACTTC. This codes for CASSPRLASQETQYF. This sequence joins TRBV6-5 and TRBJ2-5; 8 bases fit TRBD2. CDR3 length: 15 amino acids. Germline assignment: CDR1 MNHEY and CDR2 SVGAGI. After removal of 6 bases from V and 2 bases from J, the junction contained 8 bases not matched to a gene.

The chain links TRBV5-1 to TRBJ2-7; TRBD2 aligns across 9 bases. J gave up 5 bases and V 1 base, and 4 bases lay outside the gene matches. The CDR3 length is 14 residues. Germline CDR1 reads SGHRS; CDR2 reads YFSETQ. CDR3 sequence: CASSLMASGNEQYF. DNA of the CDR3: TGCGCCAGCAGCTTGATGGCTAGCGGGAACGAGCAGTACTTC.

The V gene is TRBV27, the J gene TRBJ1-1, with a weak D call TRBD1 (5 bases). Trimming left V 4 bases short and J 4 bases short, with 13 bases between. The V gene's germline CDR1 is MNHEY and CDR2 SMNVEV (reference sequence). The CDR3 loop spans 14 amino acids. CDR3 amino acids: CASSSLSRGTEAFF. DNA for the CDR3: TGTGCCAGCAGTTCCCTAAGTAGGGGCACTGAAGCTTTCTTT.

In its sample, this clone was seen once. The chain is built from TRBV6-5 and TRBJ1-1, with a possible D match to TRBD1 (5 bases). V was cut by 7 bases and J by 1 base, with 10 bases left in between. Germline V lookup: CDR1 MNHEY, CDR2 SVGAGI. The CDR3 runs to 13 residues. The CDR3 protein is CASTQEKNTEAFF. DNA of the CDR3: TGTGCCAGCACACAGGAGAAGAACACTGAAGCTTTCTTT.

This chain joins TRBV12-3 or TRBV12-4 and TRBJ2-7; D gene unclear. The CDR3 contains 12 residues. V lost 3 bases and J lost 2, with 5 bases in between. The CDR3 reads CASSFTPYEQYF. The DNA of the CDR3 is TGTGCCAGCAGTTTCACTCCCTACGAGCAGTACTTC.

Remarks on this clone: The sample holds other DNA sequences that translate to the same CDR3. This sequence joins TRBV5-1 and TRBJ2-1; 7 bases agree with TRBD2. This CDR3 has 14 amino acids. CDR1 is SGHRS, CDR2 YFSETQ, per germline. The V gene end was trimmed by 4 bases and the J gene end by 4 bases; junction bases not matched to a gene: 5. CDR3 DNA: TGCGCCAGCAGCCTAAGCGGGGATTACAATGAGCAGTTCTTC. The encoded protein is CASSLSGDYNEQFF.

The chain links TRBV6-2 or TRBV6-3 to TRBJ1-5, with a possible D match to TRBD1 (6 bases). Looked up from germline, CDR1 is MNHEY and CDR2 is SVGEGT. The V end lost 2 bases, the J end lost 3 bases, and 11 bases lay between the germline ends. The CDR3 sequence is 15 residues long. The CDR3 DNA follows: TGTGCCAGCAGTTACGGTGCAGGGGACAATCAGCCCCAGCATTTT. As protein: CASSYGAGDNQPQHF.

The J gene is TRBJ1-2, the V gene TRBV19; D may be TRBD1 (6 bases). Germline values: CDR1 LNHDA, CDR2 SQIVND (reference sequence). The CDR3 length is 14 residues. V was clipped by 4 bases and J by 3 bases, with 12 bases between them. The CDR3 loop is CASSTGNRDYGYTF. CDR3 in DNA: TGTGCCAGTAGTACAGGGAACAGGGACTATGGCTACACCTTC. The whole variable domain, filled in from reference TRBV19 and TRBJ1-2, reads DGGITQSPKYLFRKEGQNVTLSCEQNLNHDAMYWYRQDPGQGLRLIYYSQIVNDFQKGDIAEGYSVSREKKESFPLTVTSAQKNPTAFYLCASSTGNRDYGYTFGSGTRLTVV.